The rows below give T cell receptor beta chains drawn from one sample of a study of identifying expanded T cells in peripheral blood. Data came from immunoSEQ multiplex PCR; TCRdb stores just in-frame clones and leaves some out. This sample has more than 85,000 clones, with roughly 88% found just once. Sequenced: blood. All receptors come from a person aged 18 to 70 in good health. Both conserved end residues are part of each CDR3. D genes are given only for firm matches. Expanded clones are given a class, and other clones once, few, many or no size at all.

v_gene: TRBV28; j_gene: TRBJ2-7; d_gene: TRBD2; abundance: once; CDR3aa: CASSATGTSGYEQYF; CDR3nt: TGTGCCAGCAGTGCCACCGGGACTAGCGGCTACGAGCAGTACTTC
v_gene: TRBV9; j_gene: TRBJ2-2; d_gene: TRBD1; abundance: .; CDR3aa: CASSVVQGATGELFF; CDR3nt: TGTGCCAGCAGCGTCGTGCAGGGGGCCACCGGGGAGCTGTTTTTT
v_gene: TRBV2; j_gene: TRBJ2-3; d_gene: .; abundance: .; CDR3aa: CASSERTVTDTQYF; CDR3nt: TGTGCCAGCAGTGAACGGACGGTCACAGATACGCAGTATTTT
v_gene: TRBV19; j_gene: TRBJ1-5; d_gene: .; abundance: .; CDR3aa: CASRKIQTEPQHF; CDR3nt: TGTGCCAGTAGGAAAATACAGACAGAGCCCCAGCATTTT
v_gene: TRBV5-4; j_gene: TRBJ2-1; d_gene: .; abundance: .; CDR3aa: CASSLRQASYNEQFF; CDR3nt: TGTGCCAGCAGCTTACGACAAGCCTCCTACAATGAGCAGTTCTTC
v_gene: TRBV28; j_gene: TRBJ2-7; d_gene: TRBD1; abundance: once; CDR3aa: CASRRGQTTYEQYF; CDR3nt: TGTGCCAGCAGAAGGGGACAGACTACCTACGAGCAGTACTTC
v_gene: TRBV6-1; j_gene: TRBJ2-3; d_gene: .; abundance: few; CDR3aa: CASSEVDRGTTKSDTQYF; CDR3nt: TGTGCCAGCAGTGAAGTTGATAGGGGGACCACCAAATCAGATACGCAGTATTTT
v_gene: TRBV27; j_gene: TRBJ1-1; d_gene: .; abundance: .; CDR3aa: CASSKITNTEAFF; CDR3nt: TGTGCCAGCAGTAAAATAACGAACACTGAAGCTTTCTTT
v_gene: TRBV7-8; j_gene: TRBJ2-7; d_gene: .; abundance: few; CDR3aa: CASSLVAGAGEQYF; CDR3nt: TGTGCCAGCAGCTTAGTGGCGGGGGCGGGCGAGCAGTACTTC
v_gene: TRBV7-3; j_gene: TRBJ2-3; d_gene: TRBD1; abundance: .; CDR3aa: CASSLQGSADTQYF; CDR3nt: TGTGCCAGCAGCCTACAGGGGTCCGCAGATACGCAGTATTTT
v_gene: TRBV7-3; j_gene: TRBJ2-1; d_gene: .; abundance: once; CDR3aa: CASSTGTGEQFF; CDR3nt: TGTGCCAGCAGCACCGGGACTGGCGAGCAGTTCTTC
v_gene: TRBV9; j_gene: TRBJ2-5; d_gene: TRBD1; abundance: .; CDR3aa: CASSVDGTGGEWTQYF; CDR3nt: TGTGCCAGCAGCGTAGACGGGACAGGGGGGGAATGGACCCAGTACTTC
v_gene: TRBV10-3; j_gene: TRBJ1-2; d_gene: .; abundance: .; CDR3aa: CAISDGGGYGYTF; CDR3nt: TGTGCCATCAGTGATGGTGGGGGCTATGGCTACACCTTC
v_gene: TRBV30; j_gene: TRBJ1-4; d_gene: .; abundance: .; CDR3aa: CAWNEGGEKLFF; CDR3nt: TGTGCCTGGAATGAGGGCGGTGAAAAACTGTTTTTT
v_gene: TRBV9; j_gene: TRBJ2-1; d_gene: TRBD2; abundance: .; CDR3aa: CASSVVLAGGHREQFF; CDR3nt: TGTGCCAGCAGCGTAGTACTAGCGGGAGGGCATCGTGAGCAGTTCTTC
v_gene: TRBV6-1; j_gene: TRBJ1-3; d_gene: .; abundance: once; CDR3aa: CASRMNSGNTIYF; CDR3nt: TGTGCCAGCAGAATGAACTCTGGAAACACCATATATTTT
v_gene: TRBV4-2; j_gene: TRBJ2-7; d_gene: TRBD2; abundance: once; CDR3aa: CASSASGEAYEQYF; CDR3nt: TGTGCCAGCAGCGCTAGCGGGGAAGCCTACGAGCAGTACTTC